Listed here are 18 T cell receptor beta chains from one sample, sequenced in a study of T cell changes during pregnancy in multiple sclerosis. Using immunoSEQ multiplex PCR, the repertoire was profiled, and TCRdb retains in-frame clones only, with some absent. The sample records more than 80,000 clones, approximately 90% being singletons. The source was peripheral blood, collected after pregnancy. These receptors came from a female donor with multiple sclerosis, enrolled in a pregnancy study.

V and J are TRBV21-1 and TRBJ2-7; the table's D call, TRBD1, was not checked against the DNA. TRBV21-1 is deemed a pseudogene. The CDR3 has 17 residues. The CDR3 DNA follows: TGTGCCAGCAGCAAACCTGGGGGACAGGGAGGCTTAGGGGAGCAGTACTTC. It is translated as CASSKPGGQGGLGEQYF.

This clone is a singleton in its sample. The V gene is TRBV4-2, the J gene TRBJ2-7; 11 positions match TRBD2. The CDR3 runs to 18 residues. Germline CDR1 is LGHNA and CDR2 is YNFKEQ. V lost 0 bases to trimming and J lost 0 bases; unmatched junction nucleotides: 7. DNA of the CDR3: TGTGCCAGCAGCCAAGATCCCCCCGGACTAGCGGGCTCCTACGAGCAGTACTTC. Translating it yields CASSQDPPGLAGSYEQYF.

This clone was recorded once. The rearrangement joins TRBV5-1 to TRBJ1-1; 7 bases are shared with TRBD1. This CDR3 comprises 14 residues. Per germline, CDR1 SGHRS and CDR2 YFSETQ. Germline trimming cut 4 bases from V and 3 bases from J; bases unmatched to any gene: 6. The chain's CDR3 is CASSRQGDDTEAFF. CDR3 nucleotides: TGCGCCAGCAGCCGCCAGGGGGACGACACTGAAGCTTTCTTT. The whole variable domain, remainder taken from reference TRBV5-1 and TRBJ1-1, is KAGVTQTPRYLIKTRGQQVTLSCSPISGHRSVSWYQQTPGQGLQFLFEYFSETQRNKGNFPGRFSGRQFSNSRSEMNVSTLELGDSALYLCASSRQGDDTEAFFGQGTRLTVV.

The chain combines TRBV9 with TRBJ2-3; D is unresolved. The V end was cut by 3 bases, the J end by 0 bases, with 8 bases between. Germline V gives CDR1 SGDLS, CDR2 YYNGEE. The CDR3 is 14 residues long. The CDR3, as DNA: TGTGCCAGCAGCGGCAGTTGGAGCACAGATACGCAGTATTTT. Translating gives CASSGSWSTDTQYF.

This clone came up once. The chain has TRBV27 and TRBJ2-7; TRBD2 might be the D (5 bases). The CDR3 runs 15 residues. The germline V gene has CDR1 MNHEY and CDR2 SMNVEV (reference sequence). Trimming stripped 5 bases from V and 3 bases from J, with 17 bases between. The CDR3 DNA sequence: TGTGCCAGCAGTCCCTCCTCCGACGGAGGCTACGAGCAGTACTTC. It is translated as CASSPSSDGGYEQYF.

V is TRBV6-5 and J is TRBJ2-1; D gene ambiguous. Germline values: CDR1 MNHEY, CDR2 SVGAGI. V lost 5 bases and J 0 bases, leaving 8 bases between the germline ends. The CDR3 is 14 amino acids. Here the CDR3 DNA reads TGTGCCAGCAGTCTCAGAAGCTCCTACAATGAGCAGTTCTTC. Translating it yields CASSLRSSYNEQFF.

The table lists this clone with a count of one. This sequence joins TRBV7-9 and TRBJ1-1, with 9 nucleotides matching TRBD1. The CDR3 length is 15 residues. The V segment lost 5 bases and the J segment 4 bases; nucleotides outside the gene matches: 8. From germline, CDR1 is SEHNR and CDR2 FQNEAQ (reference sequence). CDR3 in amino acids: CASSLGTGRSTEAFF. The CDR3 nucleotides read TGTGCCAGCAGCCTGGGGACAGGGCGGAGCACTGAAGCTTTCTTT.

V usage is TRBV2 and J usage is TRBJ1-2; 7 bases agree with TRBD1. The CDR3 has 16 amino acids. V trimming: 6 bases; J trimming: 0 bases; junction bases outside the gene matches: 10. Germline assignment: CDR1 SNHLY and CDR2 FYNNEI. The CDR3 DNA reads TGTGCCAGCAGCGGCCTCTCGACAGGGTCTAACTATGGCTACACCTTC. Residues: CASSGLSTGSNYGYTF.

The CDR3 loop is CASSQDSSNQPQHF. CDR3 coding DNA: TGCGCCAGCAGCCAAGACAGTAGCAATCAGCCCCAGCATTTT. This sequence joins TRBV5-1 and TRBJ1-5, with D tentatively TRBD1 (5 bases). Trimming removed 4 bases from V and 0 bases from J, with 8 bases in between. Looked up from germline, CDR1 is SGHRS and CDR2 is YFSETQ. The CDR3 consists of 14 residues.

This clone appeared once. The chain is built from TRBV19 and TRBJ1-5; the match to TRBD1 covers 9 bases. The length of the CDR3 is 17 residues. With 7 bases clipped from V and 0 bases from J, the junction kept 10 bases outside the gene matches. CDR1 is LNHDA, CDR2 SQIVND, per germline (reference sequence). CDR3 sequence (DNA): TGTGCCAGTACTGTGATCACAGGGGGCTATAGCAATCAGCCCCAGCATTTT. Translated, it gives CASTVITGGYSNQPQHF.

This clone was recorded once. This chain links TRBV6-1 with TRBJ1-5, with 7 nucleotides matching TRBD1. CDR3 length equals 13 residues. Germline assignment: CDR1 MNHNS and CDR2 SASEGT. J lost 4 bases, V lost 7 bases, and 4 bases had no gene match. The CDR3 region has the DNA TGTGCCAGCACCGAGACAGGGAATCAGCCCCAGCATTTT. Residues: CASTETGNQPQHF.

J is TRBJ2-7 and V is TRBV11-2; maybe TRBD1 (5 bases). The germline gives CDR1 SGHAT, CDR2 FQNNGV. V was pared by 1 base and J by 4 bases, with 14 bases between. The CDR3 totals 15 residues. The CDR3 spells CASSLAGYNRYEQYF. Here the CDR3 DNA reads TGTGCCAGCAGCTTAGCAGGGTACAATCGGTACGAGCAGTACTTC.

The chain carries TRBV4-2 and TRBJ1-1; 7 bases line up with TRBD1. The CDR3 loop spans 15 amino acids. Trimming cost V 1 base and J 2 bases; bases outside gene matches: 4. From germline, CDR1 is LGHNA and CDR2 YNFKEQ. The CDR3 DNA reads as TGTGCCAGCAGCCAAGCTGACAGGGATAACACTGAAGCTTTCTTT. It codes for CASSQADRDNTEAFF.

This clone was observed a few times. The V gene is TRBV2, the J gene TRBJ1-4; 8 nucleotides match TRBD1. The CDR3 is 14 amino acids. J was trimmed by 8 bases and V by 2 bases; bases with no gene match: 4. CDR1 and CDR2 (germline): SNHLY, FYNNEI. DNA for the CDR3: TGTGCCAGCAGTGAATCCCGACAGGGGGAAAAACTGTTTTTT. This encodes CASSESRQGEKLFF.

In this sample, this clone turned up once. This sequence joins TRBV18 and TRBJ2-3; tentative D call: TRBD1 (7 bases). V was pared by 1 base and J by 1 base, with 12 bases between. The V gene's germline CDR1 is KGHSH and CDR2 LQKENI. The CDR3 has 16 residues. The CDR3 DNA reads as TGTGCCAGCTCACCACGTCCCAGGGGGGGCACAGATACGCAGTATTTT. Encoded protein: CASSPRPRGGTDTQYF. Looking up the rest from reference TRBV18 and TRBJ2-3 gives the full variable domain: NAGVMQNPRHLVRRRGQEARLRCSPMKGHSHVYWYRQLPEEGLKFMVYLQKENIIDESGMPKERFSAEFPKEGPSILRIQQVVRGDSAAYFCASSPRPRGGTDTQYFGPGTRLTVL.

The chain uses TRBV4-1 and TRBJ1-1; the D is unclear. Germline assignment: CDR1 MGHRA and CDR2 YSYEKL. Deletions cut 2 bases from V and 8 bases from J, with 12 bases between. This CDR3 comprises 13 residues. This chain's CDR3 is CASSQMVTSEAFF. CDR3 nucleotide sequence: TGCGCCAGCAGCCAAATGGTGACATCGGAAGCTTTCTTT.

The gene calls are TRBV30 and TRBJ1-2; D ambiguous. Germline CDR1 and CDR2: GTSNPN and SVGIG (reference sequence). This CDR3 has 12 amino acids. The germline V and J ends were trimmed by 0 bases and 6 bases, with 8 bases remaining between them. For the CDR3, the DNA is TGTGCCTGGAGTGTAGGAGGGAATGGCTACACCTTC. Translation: CAWSVGGNGYTF. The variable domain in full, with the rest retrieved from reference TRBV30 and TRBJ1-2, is SQTIHQWPATLVQPVGSPLSLECTVEGTSNPNLYWYRQAAGRGLQLLFYSVGIGQISSEVPQNLSASRPQDRQFILSSKKLLLSDSGFYLCAWSVGGNGYTFGSGTRLTVV.

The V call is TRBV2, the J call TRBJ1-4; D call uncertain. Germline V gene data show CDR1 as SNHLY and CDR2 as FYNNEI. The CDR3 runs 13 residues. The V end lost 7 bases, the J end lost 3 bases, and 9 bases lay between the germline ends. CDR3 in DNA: TGTGCCAGCAACGGGTTCCCTAATGAAAAACTGTTTTTT. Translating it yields CASNGFPNEKLFF.